This T cell receptor (beta chain) was recorded in a study of cytomegalovirus exposure and HLA in healthy donors. Study-level findings and limits: As a later analysis revealed, the rate of TCR association differed by HLA locus, with DRB1 most and HLA-C fewest. The authors listed approximately 160 TCR beta chains as cytomegalovirus-associated.

The PCR contained 60 Vbeta and 13 Jbeta primers. Sequencing was performed with immunoSEQ multiplex PCR; in TCRdb, only in-frame clones are kept and a portion is missing. The table has 75,000 to 90,000 clones, more than 65% seen once; the top ten hold roughly 10%. V shed 0 bases and J shed 3 bases, with 8 bases lying between them. CDR3 length: 14 amino acids. Germline V lookup: CDR1 MGHRA, CDR2 YSYEKL. Notes on this clone: Its target is not known.

V gene TRBV4-1 combines with J gene TRBJ1-2; the D is unclear. The sample comprised PBMCs. The sequence was obtained from a woman in her forties in good health and CMV-seropositive. The CDR3 DNA is TGCGCCAGCAGCCAAGAACATTTGGACTATGGCTACACCTTC. It translates to CASSQEHLDYGYTF.